The rows below give T cell receptor beta chains drawn from one sample of a study of T cells in Graves' hyperthyroidism and ophthalmopathy. TCRdb fed the multiplex PCR reads into MiXCR, producing one record per CDR3 protein. The sample contains approximately 640,000 distinct CDR3 sequences, 17% of which appear only once. The specimen was blood. These receptors were collected from a man aged 50 or older with Graves' hyperthyroidism. The conserved cysteine and the conserved F or W are not part of the CDR3 here. Each record gives: J gene, CDR3 length, V gene, CDR3 protein.

TRBJ1-2 | 12 | TRBV19 | ASSLPRLIGGYT
TRBJ2-1 | 13 | TRBV19 | ASSWGGQAVYEQF
TRBJ2-7 | 9 | TRBV20-1 | SPTRSREQY
TRBJ2-5 | 13 | TRBV24-1 | ATSDPLTSWETQY
TRBJ2-7 | 12 | TRBV28 | ASSPGLRDHEQY
TRBJ2-3 | 12 | TRBV7-2 | ASLRGGYTDTQY
TRBJ1-5 | 12 | TRBV6-1 | ASSKQGSGQPQH
TRBJ2-2 | 15 | TRBV5-1 | ASSGPGLAGATGELF
TRBJ2-1 | 17 | TRBV5-6 | ASSLSWTGTPTFYNEQF
TRBJ2-7 | 11 | TRBV29-1 | SVRDRASYEQY
TRBJ2-3 | 11 | TRBV7-9 | ASDADALDTQY
TRBJ2-7 | 13 | TRBV20-1 | SARVKLAGVNEQY
TRBJ2-1 | 13 | TRBV9 | ASSVSPSGYNEQF
TRBJ1-5 | 14 | TRBV12-3/TRBV12-4 | ASSNGASVRNQPQH
TRBJ2-7 | 13 | TRBV6-1 | ASSPDRAFLYEQY
TRBJ1-1 | 9 | TRBV20-1 | SASTGTKAF
TRBJ1-1 | 15 | TRBV10-3 | AISESEGGGVNTEAF
TRBJ2-1 | 13 | TRBV12-3/TRBV12-4 | ASSFWDRGRNEQF
TRBJ2-1 | 15 | TRBV14 | ASSQEWGRGTYNEQF
TRBJ1-2 | 10 | TRBV3-1 | ASSQPDYGYT
TRBJ1-5 | 13 | TRBV12-3/TRBV12-4 | ASSLSGGDNQPQH
TRBJ2-7 | 13 | TRBV14 | ASSPPGTSGLEQY
TRBJ1-1 | 13 | TRBV2 | ASSEGAGGVTEAF
TRBJ1-1 | 11 | TRBV28 | ASSPLTNTEAF
TRBJ2-3 | 19 | TRBV7-2 | ASSLRPPGTTRAGNTDTQY
TRBJ2-7 | 11 | TRBV5-1 | ASTPDRDHEQY
TRBJ2-7 | 13 | TRBV10-2 | ASRLGLAVSYEQY
TRBJ2-1 | 10 | TRBV12-3/TRBV12-4 | ASSLRTIEQF
TRBJ1-2 | 14 | TRBV20-1 | SARAWDQSMDDGYT
TRBJ2-3 | 14 | TRBV28 | ASRKPLSALTDTQY
TRBJ2-1 | 16 | TRBV20-1 | SARDYWPPGLLYNEQF
TRBJ2-3 | 14 | TRBV12-3/TRBV12-4 | ASSREGRDRTDTQY
TRBJ2-5 | 14 | TRBV28 | ASSSVGRETLETQY
TRBJ2-1 | 14 | TRBV6-1 | ASSLLAGGTYNEQF
TRBJ2-1 | 13 | TRBV7-3 | ASSLAPQGIDEQF
TRBJ2-1 | 13 | TRBV5-1 | ASRDSYAGKNEQF
TRBJ2-5 | 14 | TRBV24-1 | ATSDLGQVHQETQY
TRBJ2-7 | 12 | TRBV24-1 | ATSDGTGKYEQY
TRBJ2-1 | 11 | TRBV6-1 | ASSEEGWNEQF
TRBJ1-1 | 11 | TRBV2 | ASSGSRGTEAF
TRBJ2-1 | 14 | TRBV5-1 | ASSWPGQARGVEQF
TRBJ1-1 | 9 | TRBV12-3/TRBV12-4 | ASSSSREAF
TRBJ2-1 | 16 | TRBV28 | ASSLGLAGGSSYNEQF
TRBJ2-5 | 9 | TRBV6-1 | ASSWLETQY
TRBJ1-5 | 13 | TRBV28 | ASSLDVGVDQPQH
TRBJ2-7 | 14 | TRBV19 | ASSSGTSGRSGEQY
TRBJ2-1 | 14 | TRBV11-2 | ASSLGGTSAYNEQF
TRBJ2-2 | 11 | TRBV24-1 | ATSGTGKNWLF
TRBJ1-4 | 13 | TRBV30 | AWSLDGTGVEKLF
TRBJ2-1 | 10 | TRBV12-3/TRBV12-4 | ASSLAVVEQF
TRBJ1-1 | 9 | TRBV12-3/TRBV12-4 | ASSSGLGAF
TRBJ2-7 | 13 | TRBV12-3/TRBV12-4 | ASSLGGEGPDEQY
TRBJ1-1 | 13 | TRBV19 | ASRLQEAGNTEAF
TRBJ2-3 | 13 | TRBV28 | ASSLGGFPADTQY